The 8 T cell receptor beta chains given below trace back to one sample, sequenced in a study of T cell repertoires in ileal Crohn's disease. Sequenced by immunoSEQ multiplex PCR; TCRdb stores in-frame clones only, minus some. The table has over 15,000 clones, around 78% seen once. The sequenced sample consisted of ileal tissue. These receptors were collected from an adult with Crohn's disease.

The rearrangement uses TRBV18 and TRBJ1-3; 7 bases fit TRBD1. The CDR3 consists of 13 residues. The germline V gene encodes CDR1 KGHSH and CDR2 LQKENI. V lost 3 bases to trimming and J lost 7 bases; unmatched junction nucleotides: 3. In DNA form, the CDR3 reads TGTGCCAGCTCACCGACAGGGTCGAACACCATATATTTT. It encodes CASSPTGSNTIYF.

There are a few counts of this clone. The genes are TRBV27 and TRBJ1-2; TRBD1 matches 11 bases. CDR3 length equals 16 residues. The V gene end was trimmed by 1 base and the J gene end by 5 bases; junction bases not matched to a gene: 6. In germline, CDR1 is MNHEY, CDR2 SMNVEV (reference sequence). CDR3 loop: CASSLFGQGARYGYTF. CDR3 in DNA: TGTGCCAGCAGTTTATTTGGACAGGGGGCGCGTTATGGCTACACCTTC.

The V call is TRBV9, the J call TRBJ1-1; no clear D gene. This CDR3 contains 13 residues. In germline, CDR1 is SGDLS, CDR2 YYNGEE. V was cut by 4 bases and J by 2 bases, with 9 bases left in between. The CDR3 DNA sequence: TGTGCCAGCAGCTTCGAGGGAAACACTGAAGCTTTCTTT. This gives the protein CASSFEGNTEAFF.

The V and J genes are TRBV4-3 and TRBJ2-2, with TRBD1 matching over 7 bases. This CDR3 region has 17 residues. Germline V gives CDR1 LGHNA, CDR2 YSLEER. V lost 4 bases and J lost 0; bases outside the gene matches: 8. In nucleotides, the CDR3 is TGCGCCAGCAGCCGCCTACAGGGGTCTGCGAACACCGGGGAGCTGTTTTTT. Residues: CASSRLQGSANTGELFF.

This chain links TRBV19 with TRBJ2-3, with 7 bases aligning to TRBD1. This CDR3 is built from 15 residues. Trimming removed 5 bases from V and 1 base from J; junction bases left unmatched: 6. Per the germline V gene, CDR1 is LNHDA and CDR2 is SQIVND (reference sequence). As DNA, the CDR3 is TGTGCCAGTAGTGGGCGACAGGGAGGCACAGATACGCAGTATTTT. Its protein product is CASSGRQGGTDTQYF.

This clone was found once. The rearrangement uses TRBV4-2 and TRBJ2-1, with 7 bases identical to TRBD1. Germline V gene sequence: CDR1 LGHNA, CDR2 YNFKEQ. The CDR3 is made up of 15 amino acids. V was clipped by 0 bases and J by 5 bases; unmatched bases: 4. The CDR3 DNA reads TGTGCCAGCAGCCAAGACTGGGACAGCCACAATGAGCAGTTCTTC. Translation: CASSQDWDSHNEQFF.

V usage is TRBV6-6 and J usage is TRBJ1-1; perhaps TRBD1 as D (5 bases). The CDR3 spans 14 residues. With 2 bases removed from V and 11 bases from J, the gap between germline ends came to 18 bases. Germline CDR1 reads MNHNY; CDR2 reads SVGAGI (reference sequence). CDR3: CASSYNRAGGSAFF. CDR3 bases: TGTGCCAGCAGTTACAACCGGGCCGGGGGGAGCGCTTTCTTT.

The J gene is TRBJ2-2, the V gene TRBV25-1; 9 bases are a match to TRBD1. From germline, CDR1 is MGHDK and CDR2 SYGVNS. Trimming removed 1 base from V and 4 bases from J; junction bases left unmatched: 7. The CDR3 contains 17 residues. This chain's CDR3 is CASSEFPGQGSTGELFF. Here the CDR3 DNA reads TGTGCCAGCAGTGAATTCCCGGGACAGGGCAGCACCGGGGAGCTGTTTTTT.